The clone carrying this T cell receptor (beta chain) showed up just a few times. Its target is unknown. These data belong to a study of T-cell memory formation after mild COVID-19. TCRdb processed the 5' RACE reads anew with MiXCR; each CDR3 protein has one entry. The sample lists a few hundred thousand distinct CDR3 sequences, roughly 19% occurring once. Study outcomes and limitations: Pre-infection memory held some responding clones, suggesting pre-existing cross-reactive T cells responded.

With 7 bases removed from V and 7 bases from J, the gap between germline ends came to 25 bases. The CDR3 totals 16 residues. The clonotype was recovered from a man between 18 and 35 years old who had mild COVID-19 (a few samples of this study predate the infection). Cell type and time point are not known. The sequenced sample consisted of PBMCs or a T cell subset sorted from them (not recorded which). The gene calls are TRBV12-3 or TRBV12-4 and TRBJ1-2, with a possible D match to TRBD1 (5 bases). CDR3 DNA sequence: TGTGCCAGCACTCCTCTCGCTGGGGCGTTAGCGGGTGGCTACACCTTC. This codes for CASTPLAGALAGGYTF.